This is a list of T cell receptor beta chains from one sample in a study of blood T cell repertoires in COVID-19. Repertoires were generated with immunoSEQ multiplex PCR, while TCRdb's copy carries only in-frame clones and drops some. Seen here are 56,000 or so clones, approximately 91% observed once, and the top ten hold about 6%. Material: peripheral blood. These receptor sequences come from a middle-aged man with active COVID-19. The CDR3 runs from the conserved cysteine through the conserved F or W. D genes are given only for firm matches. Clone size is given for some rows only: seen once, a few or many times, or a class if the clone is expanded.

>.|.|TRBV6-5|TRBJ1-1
TGTGCCAGCCTCCCTTTTCAGGGAAGGGACACTGAAGCTTTCTTT
CASLPFQGRDTEAFF
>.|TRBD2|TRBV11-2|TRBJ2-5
TGTGCCAGCAGCCAAGCGGGGGGGCCTGGAGGGGCCCAGTACTTC
CASSQAGGPGGAQYF
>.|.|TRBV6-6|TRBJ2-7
TGTGCCAGCAGTTCCCACAATGGGGCCCACTCCTACGAGCAGTACTTC
CASSSHNGAHSYEQYF
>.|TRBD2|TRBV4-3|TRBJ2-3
TGCGCCAGCAGCCAGGAACTAGCGTCGGGCACAGATACGCAGTATTTT
CASSQELASGTDTQYF
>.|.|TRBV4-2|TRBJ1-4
TGTGCCAGCAGCCTAGACAGAAATAATGAAAAACTGTTTTTT
CASSLDRNNEKLFF
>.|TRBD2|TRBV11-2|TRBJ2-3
TGTGCCAGCAGCAAGGGGATAGCGGGGTACACAGATACGCAGTATTTT
CASSKGIAGYTDTQYF
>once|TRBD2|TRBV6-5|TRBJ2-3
TGTGCCAGCAGTTACAGCGGGGGGGCTCCAGATACGCAGTATTTT
CASSYSGGAPDTQYF
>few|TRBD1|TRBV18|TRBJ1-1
TGTGCCAGCTCCAGACAGGGGGCAGATGAAGCTTTCTTT
CASSRQGADEAFF
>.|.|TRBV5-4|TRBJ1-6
TGTGCCACCCATAGCTCCTATAATTCACCCCTCCACTTT
CATHSSYNSPLHF
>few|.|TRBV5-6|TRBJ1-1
TGTGCCAGCAGCTTGAGGGGAGGGAACACTGAAGCTTTCTTT
CASSLRGGNTEAFF
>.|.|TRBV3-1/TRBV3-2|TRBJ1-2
TGTGCCAGCAGCCGATCCGGCAGCGGAGGAGGCTACACCTTC
CASSRSGSGGGYTF
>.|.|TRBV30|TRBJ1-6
TGTGCCTGGAAAGGCGAGTCCGGCGGGTCACCCCTCCACTTT
CAWKGESGGSPLHF
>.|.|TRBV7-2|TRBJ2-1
TGTGCCAGCAGCTCAAATAGCGTCCCTGAGCAGTTCTTC
CASSSNSVPEQFF
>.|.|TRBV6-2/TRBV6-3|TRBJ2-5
TGTGCCAGCAGTCGAACCGGGACTCAACAAGAGACCCAGTACTTC
CASSRTGTQQETQYF
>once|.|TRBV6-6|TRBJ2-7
TGTGCCAGCAGTACCGGGGTCTACGAGCAGTACTTC
CASSTGVYEQYF
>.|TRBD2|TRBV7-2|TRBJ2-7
TGTGCCAGCAGCTTGGCCGGGACTAGCGGGTCCTACGAGCAGTACTTC
CASSLAGTSGSYEQYF
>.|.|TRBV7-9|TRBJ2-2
TGTGCCAGCAGCTACAGCAACTCCAGGGGCACCGGGGAGCTGTTTTTT
CASSYSNSRGTGELFF
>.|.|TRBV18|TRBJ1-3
TGTGCCAGCTCACCAGAGGGCCTCGGAAACACCATATATTTT
CASSPEGLGNTIYF
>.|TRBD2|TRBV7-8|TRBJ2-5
TGTGCCAGCAGCTTAGCGCGGGGGGGCCGGGAGACCCAGTACTTC
CASSLARGGRETQYF
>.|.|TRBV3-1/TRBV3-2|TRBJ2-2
TGTGCCAGCAGCCAAGCCTTCGGGGAGCTGTTTTTT
CASSQAFGELFF
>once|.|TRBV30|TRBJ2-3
TGTGCCTGGGGCAGGACTAGCACAGATACGCAGTATTTT
CAWGRTSTDTQYF
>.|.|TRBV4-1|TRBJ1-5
TGCGCCAGCAGCCAAGATGGAGGGATTGGCAATCAGCCCCAGCATTTT
CASSQDGGIGNQPQHF
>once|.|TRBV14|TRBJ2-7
TGTGCCAGCAGCCAAGTCTCTGGGTCGGGCTACGAGCAGTACTTC
CASSQVSGSGYEQYF
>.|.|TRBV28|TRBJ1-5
TGTGCCAGCAGTACGTGGACAGACAAATTAGTATTT
CASSTWTDKLVF